This TCR beta chain was obtained from a study of cytomegalovirus exposure and HLA in healthy donors. In germline, CDR1 is SGDLS, CDR2 YYNGEE. The V gene end was trimmed by 2 bases and the J gene end by 5 bases; junction bases not matched to a gene: 10. This CDR3 is 16 amino acids long. The PCR used 60 Vbeta and 13 Jbeta primers. Libraries were prepared by immunoSEQ multiplex PCR; TCRdb keeps only in-frame clonotypes and omits some of them. The table records around 150,000 clones, about two thirds of them present only once. The chain couples TRBV9 to TRBJ1-3; TRBD1 matches 7 bases. The source is a woman younger than 30 in good health and CMV-seropositive. Input material: PBMCs. As DNA, the CDR3 is TGTGCCAGCAGCGTCACCGGGACAGTATTGAGAAACACCATATATTTT. Its protein product is CASSVTGTVLRNTIYF.